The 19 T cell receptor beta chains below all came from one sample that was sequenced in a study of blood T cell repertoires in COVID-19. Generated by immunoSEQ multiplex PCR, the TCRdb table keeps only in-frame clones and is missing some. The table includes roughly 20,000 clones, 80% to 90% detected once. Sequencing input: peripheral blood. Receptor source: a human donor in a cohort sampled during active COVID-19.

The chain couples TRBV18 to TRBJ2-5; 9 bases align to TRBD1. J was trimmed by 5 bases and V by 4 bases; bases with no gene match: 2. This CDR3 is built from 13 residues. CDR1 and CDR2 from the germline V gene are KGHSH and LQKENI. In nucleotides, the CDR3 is TGTGCCAGCTCACAACAGGGGGCTGAGACCCAGTACTTC. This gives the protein CASSQQGAETQYF.

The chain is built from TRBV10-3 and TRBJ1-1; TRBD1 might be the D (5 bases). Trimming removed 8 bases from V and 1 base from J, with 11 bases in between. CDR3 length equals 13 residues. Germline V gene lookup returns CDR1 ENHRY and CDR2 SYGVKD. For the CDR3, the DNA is TGTGCCATCTCCCTAGACAGGAACACTGAAGCTTTCTTT. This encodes CAISLDRNTEAFF.

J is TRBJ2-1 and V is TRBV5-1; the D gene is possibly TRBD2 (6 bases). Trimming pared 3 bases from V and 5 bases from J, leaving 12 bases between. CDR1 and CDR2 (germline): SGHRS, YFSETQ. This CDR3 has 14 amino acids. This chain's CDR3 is CASSYDIADNEQFF. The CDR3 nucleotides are TGCGCCAGCAGCTACGATATAGCGGACAATGAGCAGTTCTTC.

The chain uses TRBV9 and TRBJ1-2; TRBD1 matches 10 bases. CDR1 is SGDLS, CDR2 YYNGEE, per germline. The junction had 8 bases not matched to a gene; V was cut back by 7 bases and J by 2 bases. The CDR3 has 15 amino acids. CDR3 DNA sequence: TGTGCCAGCGGGACAGGGGTGAAGGGGAACTATGGCTACACCTTC. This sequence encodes CASGTGVKGNYGYTF.

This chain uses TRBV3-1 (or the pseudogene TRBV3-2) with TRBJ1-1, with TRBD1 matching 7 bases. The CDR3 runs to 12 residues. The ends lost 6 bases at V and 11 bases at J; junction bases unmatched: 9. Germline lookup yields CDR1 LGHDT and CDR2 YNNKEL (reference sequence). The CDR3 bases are TGTGCCAGCAGGATAACAGGGGAGGAGGCTTTCTTT. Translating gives CASRITGEEAFF.

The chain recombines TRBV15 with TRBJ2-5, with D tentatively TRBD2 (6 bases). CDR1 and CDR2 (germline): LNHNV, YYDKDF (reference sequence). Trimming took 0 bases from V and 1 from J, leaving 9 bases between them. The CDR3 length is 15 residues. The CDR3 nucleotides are TGTGCCACCAGCAGAGATCCCGGGAGCCAAGAGACCCAGTACTTC. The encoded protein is CATSRDPGSQETQYF.

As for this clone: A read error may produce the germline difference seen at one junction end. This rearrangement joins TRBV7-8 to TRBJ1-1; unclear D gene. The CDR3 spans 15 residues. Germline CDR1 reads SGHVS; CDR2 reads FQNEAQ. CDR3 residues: CASSLEGGVYTEAFF. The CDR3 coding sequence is TGTGCCAGCAGCTTAGAGGGCGGGGTTTACACCGAAGCTTTCTTT.

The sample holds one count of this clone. The CDR3 coding sequence is TGTGCCAGCAGTTTAGGGGCCGTCTATGGCTACACCTTC. Encoded protein: CASSLGAVYGYTF. The chain recombines TRBV12-3 or TRBV12-4 with TRBJ1-2, with D hard to call. There are 13 residues in the CDR3. V was cut by 1 base and J by 4 bases, with 7 bases left in between.

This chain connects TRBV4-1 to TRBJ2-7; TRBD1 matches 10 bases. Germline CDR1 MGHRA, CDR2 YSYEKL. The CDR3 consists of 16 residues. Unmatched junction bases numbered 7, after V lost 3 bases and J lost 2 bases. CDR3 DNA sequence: TGCGCCAGCAGCCAGTTTGGACAGGGGGTTCCCTACGAGCAGTACTTC. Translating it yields CASSQFGQGVPYEQYF.

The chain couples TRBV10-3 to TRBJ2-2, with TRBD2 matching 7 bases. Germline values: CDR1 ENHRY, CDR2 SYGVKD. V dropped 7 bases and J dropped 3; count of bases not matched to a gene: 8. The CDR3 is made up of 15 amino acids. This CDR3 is CAITPREGYTGELFF. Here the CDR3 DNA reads TGTGCCATCACCCCGAGGGAGGGCTACACCGGGGAGCTGTTTTTT.

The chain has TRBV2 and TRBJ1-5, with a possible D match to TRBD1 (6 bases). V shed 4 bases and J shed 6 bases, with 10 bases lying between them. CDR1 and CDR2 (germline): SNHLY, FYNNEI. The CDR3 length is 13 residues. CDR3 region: CASSVQGSQPQHF. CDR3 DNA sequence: TGTGCCAGCAGTGTCCAGGGGTCTCAGCCCCAGCATTTT.

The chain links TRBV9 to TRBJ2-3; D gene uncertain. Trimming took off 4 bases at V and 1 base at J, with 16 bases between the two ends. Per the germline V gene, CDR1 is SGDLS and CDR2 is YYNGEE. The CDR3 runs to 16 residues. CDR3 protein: CASSPFLGEGTDTQYF. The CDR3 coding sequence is TGTGCCAGCAGCCCTTTCCTTGGTGAGGGCACAGATACGCAGTATTTT.

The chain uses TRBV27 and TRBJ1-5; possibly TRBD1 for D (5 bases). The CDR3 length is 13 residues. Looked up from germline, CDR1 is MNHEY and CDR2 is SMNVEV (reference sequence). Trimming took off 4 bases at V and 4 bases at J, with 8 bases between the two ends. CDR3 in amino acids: CASSWTPNQPQHF. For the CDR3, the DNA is TGTGCCAGCAGTTGGACACCTAATCAGCCCCAGCATTTT.

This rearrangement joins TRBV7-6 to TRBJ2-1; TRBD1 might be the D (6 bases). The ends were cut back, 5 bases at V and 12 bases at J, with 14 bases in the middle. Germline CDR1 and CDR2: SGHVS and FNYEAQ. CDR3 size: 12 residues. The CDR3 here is CASSDRTIRQFF. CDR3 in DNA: TGTGCCAGCAGCGACAGGACGATCAGGCAGTTCTTC.

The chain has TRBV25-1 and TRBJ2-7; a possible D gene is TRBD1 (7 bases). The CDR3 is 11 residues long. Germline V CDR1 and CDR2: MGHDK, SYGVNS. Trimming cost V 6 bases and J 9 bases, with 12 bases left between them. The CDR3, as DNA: TGTGCCAGCAGGACCCAGGGGGGGCAGTACTTC. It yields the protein CASRTQGGQYF.

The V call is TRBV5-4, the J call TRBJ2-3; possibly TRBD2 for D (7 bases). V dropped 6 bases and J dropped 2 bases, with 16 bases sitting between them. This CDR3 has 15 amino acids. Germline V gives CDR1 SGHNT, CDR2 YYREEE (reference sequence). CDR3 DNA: TGTGCCAGCACCTCTAGGGGGGGCATCACAGATACGCAGTATTTT. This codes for CASTSRGGITDTQYF.

The CDR3 DNA sequence: TGTGCCAGCTTAGATTCAGACAGGAGGCTAGATACGCAGTATTTT. Translation: CASLDSDRRLDTQYF. This sequence joins TRBV6-5 and TRBJ2-3; possibly TRBD1 for D (6 bases). Germline lookup yields CDR1 MNHEY and CDR2 SVGAGI. The CDR3 extends over 15 amino acids. Between the trimmed V and J ends, which lost 8 bases and 5 bases, there was a span of 20 bases.

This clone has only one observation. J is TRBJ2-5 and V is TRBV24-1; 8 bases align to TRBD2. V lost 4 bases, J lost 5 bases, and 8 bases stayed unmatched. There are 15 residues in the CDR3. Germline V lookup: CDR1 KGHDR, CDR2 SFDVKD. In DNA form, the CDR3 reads TGTGCCACCAGTGACCCGGCGGGGGGAAGGGAGACCCAGTACTTC. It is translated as CATSDPAGGRETQYF.

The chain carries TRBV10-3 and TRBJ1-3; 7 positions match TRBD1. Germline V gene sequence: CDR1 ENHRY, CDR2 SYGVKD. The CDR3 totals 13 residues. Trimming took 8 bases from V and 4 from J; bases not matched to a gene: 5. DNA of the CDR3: TGTGCCATCGCGACAGGGCCCGGAAACACCATATATTTT. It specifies CAIATGPGNTIYF.